The sample holds a few counts of the clone carrying this TCR beta chain. Antigen: not known. Clones were read by immunoSEQ multiplex PCR, and TCRdb kept only the in-frame ones, dropping some. The table shows roughly 320,000 clones, with 87% occurring only once. This record belongs to a study of shared clonotypes between healthy human individuals. Regarding the study as a whole: The donor pool, a small one, limited the genetic and exposure-history diversity represented.

V was clipped by 6 bases and J by 2 bases, with 4 bases between them. This CDR3 has 11 amino acids. Germline V CDR1 and CDR2: MNHEY, SMNVEV (reference sequence). This sequence originates from a young man in good health. Sequencing input: memory CD8+ T cells sorted from blood. Subset given: CD45RO+ cells pooled with CCR7-negative TemRA cells. The chain employs TRBV27 and TRBJ1-2, with D unclear. The CDR3 loop reads CASRTNYGYTF. In DNA form, the CDR3 reads TGTGCCAGCAGGACCAACTATGGCTACACCTTC.